This passage covers 9 T cell receptor beta chains from one sample sequenced in a study of CD8 T cells in Susac syndrome. Reverse transcription used roughly 0.5 to 1 ug RNA and random hexamers. MiXCR, applied by TCRdb to the immunoSEQ multiplex PCR reads, yields one record per CDR3 protein. Of over 100,000 distinct CDR3 sequences in the sample, roughly 95% are singletons; the top ten hold approximately 0.093%. Material for sequencing was CD4+ T cells from PBMCs. All receptors come from a human donor in good health.

The chain combines TRBV2 with TRBJ2-2; 7 nucleotides line up with TRBD2. With V trimmed by 6 bases and J by 9 bases, 7 bases remained unmatched. CDR3 length: 13 residues. The germline V gene has CDR1 SNHLY and CDR2 FYNNEI. CDR3 sequence: CASRLSGARELFF. The CDR3, as DNA: TGTGCCAGCAGGCTGAGCGGGGCTCGGGAGCTGTTTTTT.

The rearrangement uses TRBV19 and TRBJ1-2; perhaps TRBD1 as D (6 bases). Trimming stripped 5 bases from V and 4 bases from J, with 17 bases between. This CDR3 is 15 amino acids long. CDR1 and CDR2 (germline): LNHDA, SQIVND (reference sequence). The chain's CDR3 is CASSFPGGAFYGYTF. In DNA form, the CDR3 reads TGTGCCAGTAGTTTCCCCGGGGGGGCCTTCTATGGCTACACCTTC.

The genes are TRBV28 and TRBJ2-7; no clear D. Germline CDR1 and CDR2: MDHEN and SYDVKM. V lost 3 bases and J lost 4, with 10 bases in between. CDR3 size: 13 residues. The CDR3 reads CASSLTFLYEQYF. In nucleotides, the CDR3 is TGTGCCAGCAGTTTGACATTCCTTTACGAGCAGTACTTC.

The chain combines TRBV5-1 with TRBJ1-1, with a possible D match to TRBD1 (5 bases). Germline CDR1 is SGHRS and CDR2 is YFSETQ. This CDR3 is built from 14 residues. The germline V and J ends were trimmed by 3 bases and 2 bases, with 11 bases remaining between them. CDR3 amino acids: CASSYRGTNTEAFF. The CDR3 nucleotides read TGCGCCAGCAGCTACCGGGGGACCAACACTGAAGCTTTCTTT.

The rearrangement uses TRBV7-3 and TRBJ2-3, with 14 bases lining up with TRBD2. There are 17 residues in the CDR3. V lost 5 bases to trimming and J lost 4 bases; unmatched junction nucleotides: 8. Germline V gene data show CDR1 as SGHTA and CDR2 as FQGTGA. CDR3 sequence: CASSASGTSGGSDTQYF. CDR3 DNA: TGTGCCAGCAGCGCCTCCGGGACTAGCGGGGGATCAGATACGCAGTATTTT.

The V call is TRBV9, the J call TRBJ2-4; 12 nucleotides align to TRBD2. The J segment lost 6 bases and the V segment lost 0 bases, leaving 1 base of the junction unmatched. CDR1 and CDR2 (germline): SGDLS, YYNGEE. The CDR3 sequence is 15 residues long. CDR3 sequence reads: CASSVGGLAGNIQYF. The CDR3 bases are TGTGCCAGCAGCGTAGGGGGACTAGCGGGAAACATTCAGTACTTC. Variable domain in full (rest from reference TRBV9 and TRBJ2-4): DSGVTQTPKHLITATGQRVTLRCSPRSGDLSVYWYQQSLDQGLQFLIQYYNGEERAKGNILERFSAQQFPDLHSELNLSSLELGDSALYFCASSVGGLAGNIQYFGAGTRLSVL.

The V and J genes are TRBV9 and TRBJ2-7, with D possibly being TRBD2 (6 bases). This CDR3 region has 15 residues. Germline V lookup: CDR1 SGDLS, CDR2 YYNGEE. Deletions cut 4 bases from V and 1 base from J, with 15 bases between. In DNA, the CDR3 is TGTGCCAGCAGCCCCGGGAGTAGCCCGTCCTACGAGCAGTACTTC. It is translated as CASSPGSSPSYEQYF.

This chain joins TRBV18 and TRBJ2-5, with D unresolved. The CDR3 runs 14 residues. The V end was cut by 6 bases, the J end by 1 base, with 12 bases between. Germline V gives CDR1 KGHSH, CDR2 LQKENI. CDR3 protein: CASSYSRSQETQYF. DNA of the CDR3: TGTGCCAGCTCCTATAGCCGGAGCCAAGAGACCCAGTACTTC.

V and J are TRBV28 and TRBJ2-1, with 8 bases that match TRBD2. Germline lookup yields CDR1 MDHEN and CDR2 SYDVKM. V trimming: 4 bases; J trimming: 7 bases; junction bases outside the gene matches: 12. The CDR3 is 16 residues long. The CDR3 DNA is TGTGCCAGCAGTTCGGCCCAGCGGGGGTTCTGGAATGAGCAGTTCTTC. Amino acid sequence: CASSSAQRGFWNEQFF.